This entry lists 6 T cell receptor beta chains sequenced from one sample in a study of glioma-infiltrating T cells after dendritic cell vaccination. This table comes from immunoSEQ multiplex PCR, and its TCRdb copy is limited to in-frame clones, with some not included. The sample has about 92,000 clones; 80% to 90% are singletons. Source: blood, taken before dendritic cell vaccination. The receptor source for this set is a human donor with glioblastoma.

V is TRBV19 and J is TRBJ2-1; D might be TRBD2 (6 bases). This CDR3 spans 15 amino acids. Trimming removed 5 bases from V and 0 bases from J, with 11 bases in between. CDR1 and CDR2 (germline): LNHDA, SQIVND (reference sequence). The CDR3 is CASSSAGYSYNEQFF. Here the CDR3 DNA reads TGTGCCAGTAGTTCGGCGGGGTACTCCTACAATGAGCAGTTCTTC.

The rearrangement links TRBV5-4 to TRBJ2-3, with 11 positions matching TRBD2. The V and J ends lost 2 bases and 4 bases, in that order; junction bases with no gene match: 0. The CDR3 length is 14 residues. Germline V gives CDR1 SGHNT, CDR2 YYREEE (reference sequence). The chain's CDR3 is CASSFSGRADTQYF. For the CDR3, the DNA is TGTGCCAGCAGCTTTAGCGGGAGGGCAGATACGCAGTATTTT.

J is TRBJ2-1 and V is TRBV29-1, with TRBD2 matching 9 bases. CDR3 size: 18 residues. In germline, CDR1 is SQVTM, CDR2 ANQGSEA. Unmatched junction bases numbered 19, after V lost 6 bases and J lost 4 bases. CDR3 in amino acids: CSVVRPKGASGVYNEQFF. In DNA form, the CDR3 reads TGCAGCGTCGTGAGGCCCAAGGGGGCTAGCGGGGTGTACAATGAGCAGTTCTTC.

The J gene is TRBJ1-5, the V gene TRBV19, with 8 bases matching TRBD1. The CDR3 is 15 residues long. CDR1 is LNHDA, CDR2 SQIVND, per germline (reference sequence). With V trimmed by 5 bases and J by 4 bases, 7 bases remained unmatched. The CDR3 loop reads CASSGQGFGNQPQHF. DNA of the CDR3: TGTGCCAGTAGTGGACAGGGATTCGGGAATCAGCCCCAGCATTTT.

The chain links TRBV7-3 to TRBJ1-1; D call uncertain. The V and J ends lost 5 bases and 1 base respectively, with 11 bases between them. The CDR3 sequence is 14 residues long. In germline, CDR1 is SGHTA, CDR2 FQGTGA. Here the CDR3 DNA reads TGTGCCAGCAGCGCCTCCGACAAGAACACTGAAGCTTTCTTT. This codes for CASSASDKNTEAFF.

V usage is TRBV7-8 and J usage is TRBJ1-2; D might be TRBD1 (6 bases). CDR3 length: 13 amino acids. Germline lookup yields CDR1 SGHVS and CDR2 FQNEAQ. The V end lost 1 base, the J end lost 4 bases, and 7 bases lay between the germline ends. The CDR3: CASSLGTAYGYTF. The DNA for the CDR3 is TGTGCCAGCAGCTTAGGGACAGCCTATGGCTACACCTTC.